The rows below give T cell receptor beta chains drawn from one sample of a study of beta chain features in type 1 diabetes. This table comes from immunoSEQ multiplex PCR, and its TCRdb copy is limited to in-frame clones, with some not included. This table holds over 150,000 clones, about a tenth found once. The material sequenced was central memory CD4+ T cells from blood. All receptors derive from a man aged 30 to 45 with type 1 diabetes. The CDR3 runs from the conserved cysteine through the conserved F or W. D genes are given only for firm matches. Only part of the rows carry a size: once, few, many, or a class if the clone is expanded.

V gene	J gene	D gene	clone size	CDR3 DNA	CDR3 protein
TRBV5-1	TRBJ2-1	.	few	TGCGCCAGCAGCTCCCTAGAGAACTCCTACAATGAGCAGTTCTTC	CASSSLENSYNEQFF
TRBV27	TRBJ2-6	TRBD1	.	TGTGCCAGCACACCGGGACAGGGTTATTCCGGGGCCAACGTCCTGACTTTC	CASTPGQGYSGANVLTF
TRBV7-2	TRBJ2-5	TRBD1	.	TGTGCCAGTTGCCGGGACAGGCAAGAGACCCAGTACTTC	CASCRDRQETQYF
TRBV30	TRBJ2-1	TRBD1	few	TGTGCCTGGTCCGGGACAGGGGGCAATGAGCAGTTCTTC	CAWSGTGGNEQFF
TRBV28	TRBJ2-1	.	.	TGTGCCAGCAGTTTATGGCGGGACGCCCCCGCGTTCTTC	CASSLWRDAPAFF
TRBV5-4	TRBJ1-3	.	.	TGTGCCAGCAGCCAGGGCCGGGAGTTTGGAAACACCATATATTTT	CASSQGREFGNTIYF
TRBV7-2	TRBJ1-5	.	.	TGTGCCAGCAGCTTAGCGCGTGATCAGCCCCAGCATTTT	CASSLARDQPQHF
TRBV5-1	TRBJ2-5	.	.	TGCGCCAGCAGCTTGGCTTCGGGGCAAGAGACCCAGTACTTC	CASSLASGQETQYF
TRBV27	TRBJ2-1	.	few	TGTGCCGCACTCACGAATGAGCAGTTCTTC	CAALTNEQFF
TRBV7-2	TRBJ2-6	TRBD2	few	TGTGCCAGCAGCCTACTAGCGGTACTCTCTGGGGCCAACGTCCTGACTTTC	CASSLLAVLSGANVLTF
TRBV6-4	TRBJ2-5	TRBD2	.	TGTGCCAGCAGTGACTCGAAGGAGTTGGAGGGAGGGCCACGGGAGACCCAGTACTTC	CASSDSKELEGGPRETQYF
TRBV14	TRBJ2-1	TRBD1	.	TGTGCCAGCAGCCAACTCGACAGGGAAGTCAACAATGAGCAGTTCTTC	CASSQLDREVNNEQFF
TRBV15	TRBJ1-2	TRBD1	.	TGTGCCACCCGACAGGGAACTAACTATGGCTACACCTTC	CATRQGTNYGYTF
TRBV28	TRBJ2-7	.	many	TGTGCCAGCAGTTTAATAGGGGGTCAAGAGCAGTACTTC	CASSLIGGQEQYF
TRBV4-2	TRBJ2-1	TRBD2	few	TGTGCCAGCAGCCTTACTAGCGGAAGGCCCCCCCTATTCTTC	CASSLTSGRPPLFF
TRBV28	TRBJ2-7	.	few	TGTGCCAGCAGTTTAAGGGGAAGGTACGAGCAGTACTTC	CASSLRGRYEQYF
TRBV4-2	TRBJ2-1	TRBD1	few	TGTGCCAGCAGCCAACTCGGACAGGGGGGAGATGAGCAGTTCTTC	CASSQLGQGGDEQFF
TRBV6-1	TRBJ2-7	TRBD2	.	TGTGCCAGCAGTGTATGGGAGGGCTCCGAGCAGTACTTC	CASSVWEGSEQYF